The next 20 T cell receptor beta chains were all read from a single sample in a study of beta chain features in type 1 diabetes. Whole-study findings and limits: Significant though moderate, a shortening of TCRB CDR3s appeared in all four CD4+ subsets of Type 1 diabetes patients.

TCRB transcripts that were expressed got sequenced, as all of the isolated RNA had been reverse transcribed. Method: immunoSEQ multiplex PCR; TCRdb's copy keeps in-frame clones and lacks some. The table has 250,000 to 300,000 clones, around 15% seen once. For these TCRs, the target antigens are not known. The sample taken for sequencing was naive CD4+ T cells from blood. The receptors were sampled from a man aged 25-40 years with type 1 diabetes.

This clone showed up just a few times. V is TRBV29-1 and J is TRBJ2-1, with 9 positions matching TRBD2. The length of the CDR3 is 15 residues. V lost 5 bases to trimming and J lost 0 bases; unmatched junction nucleotides: 5. Germline CDR1 and CDR2: SQVTM and ANQGSEA. CDR3 in DNA: TGCAGCGTTTCCGTTAGCGGGAGCTCCTACAATGAGCAGTTCTTC. Encoded protein: CSVSVSGSSYNEQFF.

This clone was detected only a few times. The chain employs TRBV7-3 and TRBJ2-5, with 7 bases that match TRBD1. Germline CDR1 is SGHTA and CDR2 is FQGTGA. V dropped 2 bases and J dropped 5; count of bases not matched to a gene: 5. The CDR3 is 14 residues long. The chain's CDR3 is CASSLQGVSETQYF. DNA of the CDR3: TGTGCCAGCAGCTTACAGGGGGTATCGGAGACCCAGTACTTC.

The chain joins TRBV2 to TRBJ2-1; TRBD2 might be the D (6 bases). CDR1 is SNHLY and CDR2 is FYNNEI in the germline V gene. This CDR3 spans 16 amino acids. V was shortened by 3 bases and J by 7 bases, with 19 bases between the two germline ends. CDR3 loop: CASSDYGGESGNEQFF. CDR3 nucleotides: TGTGCCAGCAGTGATTACGGGGGAGAGAGCGGGAATGAGCAGTTCTTC.

This clone came up a few times. V is TRBV2 and J is TRBJ2-7; D remains ambiguous. Germline V gene lookup returns CDR1 SNHLY and CDR2 FYNNEI. The CDR3 runs 11 residues. Deletions cut 6 bases from V and 2 bases from J, with 5 bases between. In DNA form, the CDR3 reads TGTGCCAGCAGAACTACCTACGAGCAGTACTTC. As protein: CASRTTYEQYF. The full variable domain, completed using reference TRBV2 and TRBJ2-7, is EPEVTQTPSHQVTQMGQEVILRCVPISNHLYFYWYRQILGQKVEFLVSFYNNEISEKSEIFDDQFSVERPDGSNFTLKIRSTKLEDSAMYFCASRTTYEQYFGPGTRLTVT.

This clone was counted between two and nine times. The chain is built from TRBV7-8 and TRBJ2-6, with unresolved D. This CDR3 contains 15 residues. V was pared by 1 base and J by 0 bases, with 4 bases between. CDR1 and CDR2 (germline): SGHVS, FQNEAQ. The DNA of the CDR3 is TGTGCCAGCAGCTTAGACAGCTCTGGGGCCAACGTCCTGACTTTC. Its translation: CASSLDSSGANVLTF.

This clone was detected a few times. The chain carries TRBV25-1 and TRBJ2-1, with 8 bases matching TRBD1. After removal of 1 base from V and 4 bases from J, the junction contained 9 bases not matched to a gene. The germline V gene encodes CDR1 MGHDK and CDR2 SYGVNS. There are 17 residues in the CDR3. CDR3 nucleotides: TGTGCCAGCAGTGAATCCACCCCGGGACAGGCGTACAATGAGCAGTTCTTC. It is translated as CASSESTPGQAYNEQFF.

This clone was seen more than once but under ten times. V is TRBV21-1 and J is TRBJ1-1. TRBV21-1 is classified as a pseudogene. This CDR3 region has 13 residues. CDR3 sequence: CASSKEEFTPAFF. CDR3 DNA: TGTGCCAGCAGCAAAGAGGAGTTTACTCCCGCTTTCTTT.

This clone occurred a few times. The rearrangement uses TRBV2 and TRBJ2-2, with 7 nucleotides matching TRBD2. Germline CDR1 reads SNHLY; CDR2 reads FYNNEI. V lost 7 bases, J lost 4 bases, and 15 bases stayed unmatched. This CDR3 spans 17 amino acids. The chain's CDR3 is CASKRVEREDGTGELFF. The CDR3 DNA follows: TGTGCCAGCAAAAGGGTCGAGCGGGAAGACGGCACCGGGGAGCTGTTTTTT.

This clone was counted a few times. V is TRBV20-1 and J is TRBJ2-5; D gene uncertain. CDR3 length equals 11 residues. V dropped 5 bases and J dropped 4 bases, with 8 bases sitting between them. From germline, CDR1 is DFQATT and CDR2 SNEGSKA (reference sequence). CDR3 sequence: CSAEARETQYF. DNA for the CDR3: TGCAGTGCTGAGGCTCGAGAGACCCAGTACTTC.

This clone was seen ten or more times. V is TRBV29-1 and J is TRBJ2-5; tentatively, D is TRBD2 (5 bases). The CDR3 loop spans 11 amino acids. CDR1 SQVTM and CDR2 ANQGSEA come from the germline V gene. Trimming left V 6 bases short and J 4 bases short, with 9 bases between. CDR3 DNA sequence: TGCAGCGTCGCAGAGGGAGAGACCCAGTACTTC. Translation: CSVAEGETQYF.

The chain combines TRBV7-2 with TRBJ1-2, with 9 bases that match TRBD1. Germline-derived CDR1 and CDR2 are SGHTA and FQGNSA. V shed 1 base, J shed 5 bases, and the junction held 11 bases outside the gene matches. The CDR3 covers 17 residues. The CDR3 bases are TGTGCCAGCAGCTTAGGGGGACAGGGCGCATTGGGGTATGGCTACACCTTC. Translating it yields CASSLGGQGALGYGYTF.

The chain employs TRBV9 and TRBJ2-3; the match to TRBD2 covers 8 bases. The length of the CDR3 is 15 residues. Germline trimming cut 4 bases from V and 3 bases from J; bases unmatched to any gene: 7. From germline, CDR1 is SGDLS and CDR2 YYNGEE. The CDR3 here is CASSQSERETDTQYF. The CDR3 region has the DNA TGTGCCAGCAGCCAAAGCGAGCGGGAGACAGATACGCAGTATTTT.

CDR3 sequence: CASSFDRVSYEQYF. The CDR3 nucleotides are TGTGCCAGCAGCTTCGACAGGGTTTCCTACGAGCAGTACTTC. This rearrangement joins TRBV7-2 to TRBJ2-7; 7 bases align to TRBD1. Losses at the gene ends were 3 bases for V and 1 base for J; bases not matched to a gene: 3. CDR1 is SGHTA and CDR2 is FQGNSA in the germline V gene. CDR3 length: 14 amino acids.

V and J are TRBV5-1 and TRBJ2-7; TRBD1 might be the D (5 bases). This CDR3 spans 15 amino acids. Germline V gene lookup returns CDR1 SGHRS and CDR2 YFSETQ. V lost 4 bases and J lost 5, with 19 bases in between. CDR3 in DNA: TGCGCCAGCAGCGACCAAACAGGTCCGGAAAACGAGCAGTACTTC. This codes for CASSDQTGPENEQYF.

CDR3 residues: CASSLSVYNEQFF. The CDR3 DNA reads as TGTGCCAGCAGCTTGAGCGTGTACAATGAGCAGTTCTTC. This chain uses TRBV7-9 with TRBJ2-1; D uncertain. Trimming took off 3 bases at V and 4 bases at J, with 7 bases between the two ends. CDR3 size: 13 residues. Looked up from germline, CDR1 is SEHNR and CDR2 is FQNEAQ (reference sequence).

This clone was detected a few times. This sequence joins TRBV5-6 and TRBJ1-2; no definite D call. Germline loops: CDR1 SGHDT, CDR2 YYEEEE. The germline V and J ends were trimmed by 1 base and 2 bases, with 6 bases remaining between them. CDR3 length equals 13 residues. CDR3 region: CASSLSQNYGYTF. Here the CDR3 DNA reads TGTGCCAGCAGCTTGAGTCAGAACTATGGCTACACCTTC.

This clone was picked up a small number of times. The CDR3 nucleotides are TGCGCCAGCAGCTCCTCTAGGACTGAAGCTTTCTTT. It encodes CASSSSRTEAFF. The chain recombines TRBV5-1 with TRBJ1-1; D is undetermined. Germline CDR1 and CDR2: SGHRS and YFSETQ. Trimming shortened V by 3 bases and J by 5 bases, and 8 bases separated the two germline ends. The CDR3 totals 12 residues.

The rearrangement uses TRBV5-1 and TRBJ2-5; TRBD2 aligns across 8 bases. J gave up 1 base and V 0 bases, and 5 bases lay outside the gene matches. The CDR3 covers 16 residues. CDR1 SGHRS and CDR2 YFSETQ come from the germline V gene. The CDR3 bases are TGCGCCAGCAGCTTGGGAGCGGGGGTTCGCCAAGAGACCCAGTACTTC. It is translated as CASSLGAGVRQETQYF.

CDR3 bases: TGTGCCAGCAGCAAACTAGCGAGCACAGATACGCAGTATTTT. Protein sequence: CASSKLASTDTQYF. The chain has TRBV7-9 and TRBJ2-3, with TRBD2 identical over 7 bases. V was clipped by 5 bases and J by 0 bases; unmatched bases: 2. CDR3 length: 14 residues. Germline values: CDR1 SEHNR, CDR2 FQNEAQ (reference sequence).

This clone appeared a few times. The chain employs TRBV30 and TRBJ2-1, with D possibly being TRBD1 (5 bases). In germline, CDR1 is GTSNPN, CDR2 SVGIG (reference sequence). The CDR3 has 12 amino acids. V lost 2 bases and J lost 6, with 8 bases in between. CDR3 coding DNA: TGTGCCTGGAGTCAGACAGCCAATGAGCAGTTCTTC. Its translation is CAWSQTANEQFF. Based on the CDR3 plus reference TRBV30 and TRBJ2-1, the full variable domain is SQTIHQWPATLVQPVGSPLSLECTVEGTSNPNLYWYRQAAGRGLQLLFYSVGIGQISSEVPQNLSASRPQDRQFILSSKKLLLSDSGFYLCAWSQTANEQFFGPGTRLTVL.